This T cell receptor (beta chain) was sequenced in a study of blood T cell repertoires in COVID-19 (dated by TCRdb to about 2020). Some background on the complete study: The collaborator samples originated in the United States, Italy and Spain and spanned the acute and convalescent phases of COVID-19. The prospective study material was composed of cDNA or gDNA derived from T cells, B-cell-depleted T cells, or PBMCs. Deeply sampled blood TCRbeta repertoires from subjects exposed to, actively infected with, or recovered from COVID-19 were included in the dataset. The repertoires were made available in a free public database intended to serve as a resource for research on the immune response to SARS-CoV-2. Samples were obtained from the ongoing ImmuneRACE study (first 160 participants) and from roughly 1,300 subjects provided by 6 global collaborators. The sample metadata nearly always contained a de-identified subject ID, COVID-19 status, age in years and sex. Where HLA class I and class II types were available, the types were taken from metadata supplied by the sample provider, not from assay-based typing. What the authors observed across the whole study: How much clinical and demographic metadata was included differed by source and by participant, and the metadata was provided uncurated.

In regard to this clone: No antigen is known for it. No per-base quality is available; no much larger clone lies one base away.

Samples from volunteer blood donors who had recovered from COVID-19 were contributed by a second Seattle source. Collaborating institutions collected whole blood in K2EDTA tubes following their own protocols. For TCRbeta analysis, collaborator samples were shipped as frozen whole blood, as isolated PBMCs, or as DNA extracted from either sample type. For this chain, trimming is 5 bases at the V end and 0 bases at the J end, and the number of junction bases without a gene match is 2. The CDR3 has 15 amino acids, counting the end cysteine and phenylalanine. Only the CDR3 region is kept as DNA, spanning 45 bases read in frame from base 1. The germline V gene specifies SGHVS as CDR1 and FQNEAQ as CDR2. TCRbeta CDR3 regions were amplified from genomic DNA by means of the immunoSEQ Assay, a bias-controlled multiplex PCR. As for the authors' bioinformatics: Nucleated cell counts per sample were estimated from amplification of reference gene primers within the assay. To quantify the absolute abundance of each unique TCRbeta CDR3 rearrangement, sequence reads were collapsed and filtered. For each sample, productive Simpson clonality was calculated as the square root of Simpson's diversity index across productive rearrangements. TCRdb carries this immuneACCESS record with in-frame sequences only. Its versions omit some clonotypes, under half of them owing to an unresolved V gene in the studies checked, with the rest unexplained. That table is the source of V, J and clone size, and D and trimming were worked out from the DNA. This sample is represented by 250,000 to 350,000 clones; around 90% of them were singletons. The ten largest clonotypes hold 0.94% of the sample.

In this chain, TRBV7-8 is recombined with TRBJ1-3; 9 nucleotides in the junction match TRBD1. The sequencing input was peripheral blood. This receptor was obtained from a woman between 40 and 55 years old who had recovered from COVID-19. The CDR3 here reads CASSTGQGSGNTIYF. The bases are TGTGCCAGCAGCACGGGACAGGGCTCTGGAAACACCATATATTTT. The full variable domain, with segments outside the CDR3 supplied by the reference TRBV7-8 and TRBJ1-3 proteins, appears as GAGVSQSPRYKVAKRGQDVALRCDPISGHVSLFWYQQALGQGPEFLTYFQNEAQLDKSGLPSDRFFAERPEGSVSTLKIQRTQQEDSAVYLCASSTGQGSGNTIYFGEGSWLTVV.